This TCR beta chain originates from a study of cytomegalovirus exposure and HLA in healthy donors. This clone was observed a handful of times. Researchers ran the PCR with 60 Vbeta and 13 Jbeta primers. Generated by immunoSEQ multiplex PCR, the TCRdb table keeps only in-frame clones and is missing some. The repertoire holds some 160,000 clones, with 60% to 85% as singletons. Nominally healthy donors provided the samples, though records likely missed some immune exposures. With V trimmed by 3 bases and J by 1 base, 1 base remained unmatched. The germline V gene encodes CDR1 MGHRA and CDR2 YSYEKL. This CDR3 region has 16 residues.

The rearrangement uses TRBV4-1 and TRBJ2-4, with 12 bases aligning to TRBD1. The source of this sequence is a woman between 35 and 50 years old in good health and CMV-seronegative. Sequencing input: PBMCs. In DNA form, the CDR3 reads TGCGCCAGCAGCCAGGGGACAGGGGGCGCCAAAAACATTCAGTACTTC. Translation: CASSQGTGGAKNIQYF.